This TCR beta chain was obtained from a study of T cells in Graves' hyperthyroidism and ophthalmopathy. Points from the study as a whole: Blood samples included most of the expanded thyroid clonotypes exceeding 0.001.

Researchers took RNA transcripts and amplified the TCR beta CDR3 regions from them. A first-round RT-PCR of the TCR CDR3 used the HTBI primer set. MiXCR, run by TCRdb on the multiplex PCR reads, gives a single entry per CDR3 protein. The sample includes about 400,000 distinct CDR3 sequences, approximately 15% of them seen just once. This clonotype has a count of ten or more. Antigen unknown. V lost 5 bases to trimming and J lost 7 bases, with 14 bases between them. From germline, CDR1 is KGHSH and CDR2 LQKENI. The CDR3 runs 13 residues. The V gene is TRBV18, the J gene TRBJ1-2; D is possibly TRBD1 (6 bases). Material for sequencing was blood. This TCR came from a woman under 40 with Graves' hyperthyroidism. Here the CDR3 reads CASSTNRVAGYTF. CDR3 DNA sequence: TGTGCCAGCTCAACAAACAGGGTTGCTGGCTACACCTTC.